This T cell receptor beta chain was captured by sequencing in a study of blood T cells in healthy people across ages. Combining a sample-barcoded 5' primer with a J-beta primer mix, a second PCR ran for roughly 7 to 12 cycles. CDR3-containing paired-end reads numbered at least 3 million in each sample. TCRdb recomputed calls from the 5' RACE reads with MiXCR, one row per CDR3 protein. In the table there are 1.5 million to 2 million distinct CDR3 sequences, 28% of which are singletons. The CDR3 covers 16 residues. V lost 5 bases, J lost 8 bases, and 10 bases stayed unmatched. A remark on this clonotype: Its antigen is as yet unknown.

Whole-study results and caveats: Researchers report that TCR beta diversity correlated strongly with naive T cell percentage.

The source is a woman in her thirties in good health. The specimen was blood. The J gene is TRBJ2-1, the V gene TRBV12-3 or TRBV12-4; 12 positions match TRBD2. The chain's CDR3 is CASSHMTSGSGDEQFF. The CDR3 DNA is TGTGCCAGCAGTCACATGACTAGCGGGAGTGGTGATGAGCAGTTCTTC.